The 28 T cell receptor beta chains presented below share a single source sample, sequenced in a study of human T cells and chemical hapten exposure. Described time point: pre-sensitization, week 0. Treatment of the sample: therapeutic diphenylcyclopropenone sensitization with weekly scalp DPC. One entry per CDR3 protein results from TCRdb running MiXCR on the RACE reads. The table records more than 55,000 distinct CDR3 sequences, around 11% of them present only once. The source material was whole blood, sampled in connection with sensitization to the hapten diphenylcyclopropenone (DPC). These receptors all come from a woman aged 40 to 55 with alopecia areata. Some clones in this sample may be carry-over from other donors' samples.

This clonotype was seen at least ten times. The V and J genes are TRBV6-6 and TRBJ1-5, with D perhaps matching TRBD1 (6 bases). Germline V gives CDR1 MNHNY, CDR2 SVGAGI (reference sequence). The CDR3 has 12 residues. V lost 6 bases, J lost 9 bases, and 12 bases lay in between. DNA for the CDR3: TGTGCCAGCAGAACACAGGGAGCGCCCCAGCATTTT. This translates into CASRTQGAPQHF.

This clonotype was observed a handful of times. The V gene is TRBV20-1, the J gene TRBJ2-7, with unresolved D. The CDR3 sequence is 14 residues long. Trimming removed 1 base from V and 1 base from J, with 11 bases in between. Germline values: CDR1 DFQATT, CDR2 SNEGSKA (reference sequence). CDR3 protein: CSARVDGESYEQYF. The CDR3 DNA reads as TGCAGTGCTAGAGTCGACGGCGAATCCTACGAGCAGTACTTC.

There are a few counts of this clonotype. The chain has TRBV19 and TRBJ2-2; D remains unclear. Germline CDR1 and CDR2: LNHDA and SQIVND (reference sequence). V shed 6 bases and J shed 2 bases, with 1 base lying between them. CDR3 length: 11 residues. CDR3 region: CASRNTGELFF. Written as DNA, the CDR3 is TGTGCCAGTAGAAACACCGGGGAGCTGTTTTTT. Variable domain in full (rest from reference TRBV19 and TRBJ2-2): DGGITQSPKYLFRKEGQNVTLSCEQNLNHDAMYWYRQDPGQGLRLIYYSQIVNDFQKGDIAEGYSVSREKKESFPLTVTSAQKNPTAFYLCASRNTGELFFGEGSRLTVL.

The CDR3 here is CASSSGPGAYNEQFF. In nucleotides, the CDR3 is TGTGCCAGCAGCTCCGGACCCGGGGCCTACAATGAGCAGTTCTTC. This chain links TRBV5-5 with TRBJ2-1, with TRBD2 as a possible D gene (5 bases). There are 15 residues in the CDR3. The germline V and J ends were trimmed by 3 bases and 2 bases, with 12 bases remaining between them. In germline, CDR1 is SGHKS, CDR2 YYEKEE (reference sequence).

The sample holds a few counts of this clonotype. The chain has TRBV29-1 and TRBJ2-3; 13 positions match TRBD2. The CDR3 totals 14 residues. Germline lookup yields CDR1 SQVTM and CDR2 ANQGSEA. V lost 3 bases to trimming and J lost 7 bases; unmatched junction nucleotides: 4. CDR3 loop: CSVDGLAGENTQYF. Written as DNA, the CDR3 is TGCAGCGTTGACGGACTAGCGGGAGAAAATACGCAGTATTTT.

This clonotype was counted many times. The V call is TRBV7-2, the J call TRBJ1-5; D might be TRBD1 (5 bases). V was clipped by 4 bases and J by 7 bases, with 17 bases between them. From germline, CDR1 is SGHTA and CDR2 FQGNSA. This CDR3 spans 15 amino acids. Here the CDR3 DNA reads TGTGCCAGCAGCTCCTCGGGGAGGGGTGGGCAGCCCCAGCATTTT. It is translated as CASSSSGRGGQPQHF. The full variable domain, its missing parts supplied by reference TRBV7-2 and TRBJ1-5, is GAGVSQSPSNKVTEKGKDVELRCDPISGHTALYWYRQSLGQGLEFLIYFQGNSAPDKSGLPSDRFSAERTGGSVSTLTIQRTQQEDSAVYLCASSSSGRGGQPQHFGDGTRLSIL.

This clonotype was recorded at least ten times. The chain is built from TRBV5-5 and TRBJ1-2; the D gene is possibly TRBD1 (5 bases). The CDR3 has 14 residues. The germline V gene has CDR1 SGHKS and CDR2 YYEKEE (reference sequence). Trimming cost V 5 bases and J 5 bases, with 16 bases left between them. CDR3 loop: CASSRDSRSYGYTF. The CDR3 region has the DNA TGTGCCAGCAGTCGAGACAGTAGGTCTTATGGCTACACCTTC.

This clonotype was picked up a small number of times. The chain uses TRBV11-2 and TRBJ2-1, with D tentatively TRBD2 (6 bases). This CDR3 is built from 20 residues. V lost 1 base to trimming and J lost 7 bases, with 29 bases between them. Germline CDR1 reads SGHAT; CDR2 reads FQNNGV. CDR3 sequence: CASSLVLSRAGTSKLNEQFF. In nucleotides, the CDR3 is TGTGCCAGCAGCTTAGTCCTCTCAAGGGCCGGGACTTCTAAACTAAATGAGCAGTTCTTC.

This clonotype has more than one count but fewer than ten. The CDR3 coding sequence is TGCGCCAGCAGCCAAGACTCGGGACTAGCGGGAGGAGTAGTGAACACCGGGGAGCTGTTTTTT. Encoded protein: CASSQDSGLAGGVVNTGELFF. V and J are TRBV4-1 and TRBJ2-2; 15 nucleotides align to TRBD2. The ends lost 0 bases at V and 1 base at J; junction bases unmatched: 9. The CDR3 is 21 amino acids. Germline V CDR1 and CDR2: MGHRA, YSYEKL.

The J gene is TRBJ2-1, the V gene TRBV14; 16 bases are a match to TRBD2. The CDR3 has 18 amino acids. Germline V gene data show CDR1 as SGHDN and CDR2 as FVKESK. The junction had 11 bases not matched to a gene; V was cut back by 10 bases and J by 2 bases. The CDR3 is CATPSTGLAGGAYNEQFF. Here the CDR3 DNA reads TGTGCCACCCCGTCCACGGGACTAGCGGGGGGGGCCTACAATGAGCAGTTCTTC.

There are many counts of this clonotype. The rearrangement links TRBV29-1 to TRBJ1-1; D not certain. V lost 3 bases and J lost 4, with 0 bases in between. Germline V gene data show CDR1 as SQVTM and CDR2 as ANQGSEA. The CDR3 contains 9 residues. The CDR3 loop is CSVDTEAFF. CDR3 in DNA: TGCAGCGTTGACACTGAAGCTTTCTTT.

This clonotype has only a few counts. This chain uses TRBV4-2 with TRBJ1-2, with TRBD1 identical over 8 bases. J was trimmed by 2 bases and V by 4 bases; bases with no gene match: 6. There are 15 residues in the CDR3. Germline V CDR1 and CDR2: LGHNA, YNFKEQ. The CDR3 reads CASSRMTGANYGYTF. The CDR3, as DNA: TGTGCCAGCAGCCGAATGACAGGGGCGAACTATGGCTACACCTTC.

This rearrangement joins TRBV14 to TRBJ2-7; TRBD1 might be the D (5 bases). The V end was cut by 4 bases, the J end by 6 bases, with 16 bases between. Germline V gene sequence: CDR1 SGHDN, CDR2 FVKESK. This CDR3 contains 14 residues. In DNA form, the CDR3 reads TGTGCCAGCAGCCCATACAGGACCCCTCGCGAGCAGTACTTC. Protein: CASSPYRTPREQYF.

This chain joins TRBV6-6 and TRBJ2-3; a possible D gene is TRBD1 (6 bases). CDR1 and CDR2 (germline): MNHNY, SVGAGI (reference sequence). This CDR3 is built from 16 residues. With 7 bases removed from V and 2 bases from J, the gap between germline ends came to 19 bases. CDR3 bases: TGTGCCAGCATTGGGAACAGGGCCGTTTCCACAGATACGCAGTATTTT. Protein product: CASIGNRAVSTDTQYF.

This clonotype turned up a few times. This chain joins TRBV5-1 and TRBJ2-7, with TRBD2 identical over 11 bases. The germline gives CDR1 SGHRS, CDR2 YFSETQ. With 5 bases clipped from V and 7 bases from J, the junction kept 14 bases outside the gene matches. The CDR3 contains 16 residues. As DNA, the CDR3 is TGCGCCAGCAGGGATACTAGCGGGAGCGACCTGGAGGAGCAGTACTTC. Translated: CASRDTSGSDLEEQYF.

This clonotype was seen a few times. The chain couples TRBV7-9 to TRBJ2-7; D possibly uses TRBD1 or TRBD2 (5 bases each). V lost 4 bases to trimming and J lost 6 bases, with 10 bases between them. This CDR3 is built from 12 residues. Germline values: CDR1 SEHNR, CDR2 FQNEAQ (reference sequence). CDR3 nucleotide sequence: TGTGCCAGCAGCTCTTCAGGGAGCGAGCAGTACTTC. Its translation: CASSSSGSEQYF.

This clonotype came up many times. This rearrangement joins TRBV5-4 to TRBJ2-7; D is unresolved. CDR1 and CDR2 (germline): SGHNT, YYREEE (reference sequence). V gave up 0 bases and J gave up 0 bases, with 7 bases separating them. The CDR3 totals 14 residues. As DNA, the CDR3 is TGTGCCAGCAGCTTGGAGATAACCTCCTACGAGCAGTACTTC. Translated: CASSLEITSYEQYF.

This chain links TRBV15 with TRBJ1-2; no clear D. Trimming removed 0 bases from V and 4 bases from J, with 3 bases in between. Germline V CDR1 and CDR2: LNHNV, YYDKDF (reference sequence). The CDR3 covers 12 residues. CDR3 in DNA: TGTGCCACCAGCAGAGAGACCTATGGCTACACCTTC. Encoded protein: CATSRETYGYTF.

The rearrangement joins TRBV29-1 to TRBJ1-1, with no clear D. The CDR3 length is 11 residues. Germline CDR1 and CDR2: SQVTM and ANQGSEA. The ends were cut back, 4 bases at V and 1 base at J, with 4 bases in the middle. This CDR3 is CSVGQNTEAFF. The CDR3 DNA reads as TGCAGCGTTGGTCAGAACACTGAAGCTTTCTTT.

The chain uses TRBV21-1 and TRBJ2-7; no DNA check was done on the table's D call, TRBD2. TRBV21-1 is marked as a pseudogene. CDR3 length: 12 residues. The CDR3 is CASSKGLDEQYF. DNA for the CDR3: TGTGCCAGCAGCAAAGGACTAGACGAGCAGTACTTC.

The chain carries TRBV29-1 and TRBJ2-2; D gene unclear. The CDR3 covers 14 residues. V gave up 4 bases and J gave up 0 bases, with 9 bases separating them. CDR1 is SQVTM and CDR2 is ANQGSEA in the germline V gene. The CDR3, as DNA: TGCAGCGTTGTGTCCTACGCGAACACCGGGGAGCTGTTTTTT. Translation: CSVVSYANTGELFF.

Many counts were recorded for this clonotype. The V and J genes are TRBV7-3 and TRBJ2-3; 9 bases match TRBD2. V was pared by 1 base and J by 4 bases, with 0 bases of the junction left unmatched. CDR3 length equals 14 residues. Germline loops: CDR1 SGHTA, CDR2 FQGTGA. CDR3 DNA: TGTGCCAGCAGCTTAAGCGGGGGGGCAGATACGCAGTATTTT. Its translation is CASSLSGGADTQYF.

The CDR3 loop reads CASSPGSTGGGGGQYF. CDR3 bases: TGTGCCAGCAGCCCCGGATCGACAGGGGGCGGCGGTGGTCAGTACTTC. The genes are TRBV7-8 and TRBJ2-4; TRBD1 matches at 10 bases. The CDR3 covers 16 residues. CDR1 and CDR2 from the germline V gene are SGHVS and FQNEAQ. The V gene end was trimmed by 5 bases and the J gene end by 12 bases; junction bases not matched to a gene: 16.

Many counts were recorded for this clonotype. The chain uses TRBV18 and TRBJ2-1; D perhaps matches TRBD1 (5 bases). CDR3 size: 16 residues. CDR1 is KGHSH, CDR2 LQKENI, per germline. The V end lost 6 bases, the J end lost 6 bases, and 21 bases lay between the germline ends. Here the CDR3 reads CASSLQSGPRTNEQFF. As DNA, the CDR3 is TGTGCCAGCTCTCTCCAGTCAGGGCCAAGGACCAATGAGCAGTTCTTC.

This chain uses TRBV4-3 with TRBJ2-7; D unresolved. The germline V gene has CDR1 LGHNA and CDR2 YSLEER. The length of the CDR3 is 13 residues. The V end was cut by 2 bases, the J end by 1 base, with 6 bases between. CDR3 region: CASSQSESYEQYF. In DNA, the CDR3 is TGCGCCAGCAGCCAATCAGAGTCCTACGAGCAGTACTTC.

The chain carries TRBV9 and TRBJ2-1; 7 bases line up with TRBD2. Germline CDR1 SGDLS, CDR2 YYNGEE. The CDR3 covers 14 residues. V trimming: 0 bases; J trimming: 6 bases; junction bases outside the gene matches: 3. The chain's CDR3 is CASSVEPGGNEQFF. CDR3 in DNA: TGTGCCAGCAGCGTAGAACCGGGGGGCAATGAGCAGTTCTTC.

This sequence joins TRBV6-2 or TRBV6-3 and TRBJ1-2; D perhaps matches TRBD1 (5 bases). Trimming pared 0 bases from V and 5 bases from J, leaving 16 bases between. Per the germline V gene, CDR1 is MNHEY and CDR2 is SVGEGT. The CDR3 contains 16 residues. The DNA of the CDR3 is TGTGCCAGCAGTTACTCGAGTCTCGAGGGGTCGTATGGCTACACCTTC. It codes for CASSYSSLEGSYGYTF.

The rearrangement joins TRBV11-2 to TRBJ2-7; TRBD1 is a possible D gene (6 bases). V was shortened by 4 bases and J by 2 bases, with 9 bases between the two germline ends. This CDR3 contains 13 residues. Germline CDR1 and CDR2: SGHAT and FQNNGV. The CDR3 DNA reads TGTGCCAGCAGCTACAGGGAACCCTACGAGCAGTACTTC. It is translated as CASSYREPYEQYF. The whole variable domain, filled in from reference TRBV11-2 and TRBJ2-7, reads EAGVAQSPRYKIIEKRQSVAFWCNPISGHATLYWYQQILGQGPKLLIQFQNNGVVDDSQLPKDRFSAERLKGVDSTLKIQPAKLEDSAVYLCASSYREPYEQYFGPGTRLTVT.